Below are 12 T cell receptor beta chains sequenced from a single sample in a study of blood T cell repertoires in COVID-19. Assay used: immunoSEQ multiplex PCR; TCRdb lists only in-frame clones, some missing. The sample yields more than 65,000 clones, around 85% seen once. Sample: peripheral blood. These receptors all come from an elderly woman with active or convalescent COVID-19.

This clone was picked up one time. The genes are TRBV4-1 and TRBJ2-4; D not certain. Trimming left V 0 bases short and J 6 bases short, with 9 bases between. Per the germline V gene, CDR1 is MGHRA and CDR2 is YSYEKL. The CDR3 covers 14 residues. DNA for the CDR3: TGCGCCAGCAGCCAAGATAACTCCCCAAACATTCAGTACTTC. This sequence encodes CASSQDNSPNIQYF.

This chain uses TRBV3-1 (or the pseudogene TRBV3-2) with TRBJ2-2, with 15 bases fitting TRBD2. Trimming took 3 bases from V and 4 from J; bases not matched to a gene: 9. The CDR3 has 19 residues. CDR1 and CDR2 (germline): LGHDT, YNNKEL (reference sequence). The CDR3, as DNA: TGTGCCAGCAGCCACGGGACTAGCGGGGGGACCGTCGGCACCGGGGAGCTGTTTTTT. As protein: CASSHGTSGGTVGTGELFF.

This chain connects TRBV24-1 to TRBJ2-1, with 7 bases lining up with TRBD1. This CDR3 is built from 15 residues. Trimming cost V 3 bases and J 6 bases; bases outside gene matches: 7. Germline-derived CDR1 and CDR2 are KGHDR and SFDVKD. CDR3 coding DNA: TGTGCCACCAGTGATCCCGGGACAGCCTTCAATGAGCAGTTCTTC. Translating gives CATSDPGTAFNEQFF.

This clone appeared a single time. The chain uses TRBV30 and TRBJ1-4; D remains ambiguous. This CDR3 is built from 13 residues. The germline gives CDR1 GTSNPN, CDR2 SVGIG (reference sequence). V shed 3 bases and J shed 4 bases, with 9 bases lying between them. Here the CDR3 reads CAWSGGNNEKLFF. The CDR3 DNA sequence: TGTGCCTGGAGCGGAGGGAATAATGAAAAACTGTTTTTT.

This sequence joins TRBV2 and TRBJ1-1; a weak D match, TRBD1 (5 bases). The CDR3 spans 13 residues. V was trimmed by 9 bases and J by 8 bases, leaving 19 bases between them. From germline, CDR1 is SNHLY and CDR2 FYNNEI. Here the CDR3 DNA reads TGTGCCAGTACCGGGACGGAGGGTATAGAAGCTTTCTTT. As protein: CASTGTEGIEAFF.

The chain uses TRBV24-1 and TRBJ2-6; D possibly corresponds to TRBD1 (6 bases). Trimming pared 0 bases from V and 10 bases from J, leaving 15 bases between. The V gene's germline CDR1 is KGHDR and CDR2 SFDVKD. This CDR3 spans 16 amino acids. The CDR3 protein is CATSDLMGTPSNVLTF. The CDR3 region has the DNA TGTGCCACCAGTGATTTGATGGGGACACCGTCTAACGTCCTGACTTTC.

The chain carries TRBV21-1 and TRBJ2-1; the table's TRBD2 call for D was not verified on the DNA. TRBV21-1 is an annotated pseudogene. CDR3 length equals 21 residues. CDR3 protein: CASSTPPGPPRGRGTYNEQFF. The CDR3 bases are TGTGCCAGCAGCACCCCTCCCGGCCCTCCCCGCGGGAGAGGCACCTACAATGAGCAGTTCTTC.

Comment on this clone: One junction end does not reproduce the germline sequence, and a read error may be involved. The chain employs TRBV7-3 and TRBJ2-1; TRBD2 matches at 9 bases. From germline, CDR1 is SGHTA and CDR2 FQGTGA. The CDR3 has 11 amino acids. The CDR3 here is CASSSSGAQLF. The CDR3 DNA follows: TGTGCCAGCAGCTCTAGCGGGGCCCAACTCTTC.

This rearrangement joins TRBV28 to TRBJ2-2, with TRBD1 matching 8 bases. CDR1 is MDHEN, CDR2 SYDVKM, per germline. Trimming took 5 bases from V and 2 from J; bases not matched to a gene: 4. There are 15 residues in the CDR3. DNA of the CDR3: TGTGCCAGCAGTGCAGGGGGCGCAAACACCGGGGAGCTGTTTTTT. It translates to CASSAGGANTGELFF.

The V and J genes are TRBV4-2 and TRBJ2-1; D not certain. Germline loops: CDR1 LGHNA, CDR2 YNFKEQ. This CDR3 has 15 residues. V was pared by 8 bases and J by 4 bases, with 18 bases between. CDR3 DNA: TGTGCCAGCCGAGGCACTTCTAGTAAATACAATGAGCAGTTCTTC. Residues: CASRGTSSKYNEQFF.

This clone was counted a few times. This chain links TRBV18 with TRBJ2-7; a weak D match, TRBD2 (5 bases). V gave up 3 bases and J gave up 3 bases, with 15 bases separating them. The CDR3 totals 15 residues. CDR1 and CDR2 from the germline V gene are KGHSH and LQKENI. The CDR3 protein is CASSPALGPLYEQYF. CDR3 nucleotide sequence: TGTGCCAGCTCACCGGCACTAGGGCCCCTCTACGAGCAGTACTTC.

The chain employs TRBV29-1 and TRBJ1-1; D perhaps matches TRBD1 (6 bases). The CDR3 length is 13 residues. Germline V gene sequence: CDR1 SQVTM, CDR2 ANQGSEA. V shed 6 bases and J shed 1 base, with 12 bases lying between them. The CDR3 DNA sequence: TGCAGCGTCGCACAGGGTACGAACACTGAAGCTTTCTTT. Protein sequence: CSVAQGTNTEAFF.